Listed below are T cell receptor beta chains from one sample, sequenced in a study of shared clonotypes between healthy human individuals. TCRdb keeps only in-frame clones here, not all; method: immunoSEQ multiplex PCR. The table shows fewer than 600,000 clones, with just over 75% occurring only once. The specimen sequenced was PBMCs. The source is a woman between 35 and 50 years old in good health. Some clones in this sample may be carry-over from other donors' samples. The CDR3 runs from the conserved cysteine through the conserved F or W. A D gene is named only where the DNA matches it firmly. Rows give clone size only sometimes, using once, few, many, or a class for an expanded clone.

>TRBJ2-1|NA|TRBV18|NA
TGTGCCAGCTCACCGGTGGGGACAAACTCCTACAATGAGCAGTTCTTC
CASSPVGTNSYNEQFF
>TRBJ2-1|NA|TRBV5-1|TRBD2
TGCGCCAGCAGCCCCCGACTAGCGGGGAATGAGCAGTTCTTC
CASSPRLAGNEQFF
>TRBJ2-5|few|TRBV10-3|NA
TGTGCCATCAGTGGGCAGGGCGGGCAAGAGACCCAGTACTTC
CAISGQGGQETQYF
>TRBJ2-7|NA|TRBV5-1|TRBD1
TGCGCCAGCAGCCGAACAGGGGGCCCCTACGAGCAGTACTTC
CASSRTGGPYEQYF
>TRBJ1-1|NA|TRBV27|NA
TGTGCCAGCAGTTTAGAGTCCGGGATGAACACTGAAGCTTTCTTT
CASSLESGMNTEAFF
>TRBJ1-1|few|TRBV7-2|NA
TGTGCCAGCAGCTTGGTGACTTTCACTGAAGCTTTCTTT
CASSLVTFTEAFF
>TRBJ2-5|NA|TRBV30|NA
TGTGCCTGGGCCCGGCACCGAGAAGGGCCAGGTCAGTACTTC
CAWARHREGPGQYF
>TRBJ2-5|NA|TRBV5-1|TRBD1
TGCGCCAGCAGCCGTGGGACAGGGAGAGGAGAGACCCAGTACTTC
CASSRGTGRGETQYF
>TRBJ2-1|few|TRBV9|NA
TGTGCCAGCAGCGCCGACGAGAATTACTCCTACAATGAGCAGTTCTTC
CASSADENYSYNEQFF
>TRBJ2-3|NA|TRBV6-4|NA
TGTGCCAGCAGTGAGCGGGTGGGCACAGATACGCAGTATTTT
CASSERVGTDTQYF
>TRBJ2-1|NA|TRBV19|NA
TGTGCCAGTACGCCTGGGACCCGGGTTGGGAGTGAGCAGTTCTTC
CASTPGTRVGSEQFF
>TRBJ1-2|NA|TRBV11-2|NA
TGTGCCAGCAGCATCATCAGGGACTACACCTTC
CASSIIRDYTF
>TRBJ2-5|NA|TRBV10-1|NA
TGCGCCAGCAGTGAGTCAGTAGTTCGGGAGCAGTACTTC
CASSESVVREQYF
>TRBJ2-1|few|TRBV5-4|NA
TGTGCCAGCAACGGGGACGGGAGATACAATGAGCAGTTCTTC
CASNGDGRYNEQFF
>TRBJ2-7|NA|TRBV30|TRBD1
TGTGCCTGGACCAATAAACAGGGGTCCTCCTACGAGCAGTACTTC
CAWTNKQGSSYEQYF
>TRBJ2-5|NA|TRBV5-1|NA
TGCGCCAGCAGCTCAAACCAAGAGACCCAGTACTTC
CASSSNQETQYF
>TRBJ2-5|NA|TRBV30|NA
TGTGCCTGGAGTGTAGCGTCTCGGGAGCAGTACTTC
CAWSVASREQYF
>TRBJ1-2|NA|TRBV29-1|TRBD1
TGCAGCGTTGCCGTGACAGGGGGCGATGGCTACACCTTC
CSVAVTGGDGYTF
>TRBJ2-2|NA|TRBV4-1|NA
TGCGCCAGCAGCTTGGCGGGGACGAACACCGGGGAGCTGTTTTTT
CASSLAGTNTGELFF
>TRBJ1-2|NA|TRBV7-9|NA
TGTGCCAGCGCTCTCGGGCGGGAGGGCTACACCTTC
CASALGREGYTF
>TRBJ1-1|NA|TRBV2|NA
TGTGCCAGCAGTGACCCGGGAGAGAACACTGAGGCTTTCTTT
CASSDPGENTEAFF
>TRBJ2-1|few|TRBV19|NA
TGTGCCAGTCGCTCCCAAGCCCTCTCCAATGAGCAGTTCTTC
CASRSQALSNEQFF
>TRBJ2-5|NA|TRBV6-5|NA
TGTGCCAGCAGTTACACCCCAGGAGGGGATGGAGAGACCCAGTACTTC
CASSYTPGGDGETQYF
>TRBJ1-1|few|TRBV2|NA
TGTGCCAGCAGTGAACGAGTCACTGAAGCTTTCTTT
CASSERVTEAFF
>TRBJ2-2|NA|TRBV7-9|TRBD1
TGTGCCAGCAGCTTAGACAGGGGCGCCGGGGAGCTGTTTTTT
CASSLDRGAGELFF
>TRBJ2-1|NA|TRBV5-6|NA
TGTGCCAGCAGCTTGTTACAGGACTACAATGAGCAGTTCTTC
CASSLLQDYNEQFF